This T cell receptor beta chain comes out of a study of blood T cell repertoires in COVID-19 (dated by TCRdb to 2018 to 2021). About the investigation overall: The collaborator samples originated in the United States, Italy and Spain and spanned the acute and convalescent phases of COVID-19. The dataset comprised deeply sampled blood TCRbeta repertoires from subjects exposed to, actively infected with, or recovered from COVID-19. The material from the prospective study consisted of cDNA or gDNA derived from T cells, B-cell-depleted T cells, or PBMCs. Samples came from the ongoing ImmuneRACE study (first 160 participants) plus 1,254 subjects from 6 global collaborators. A freely available public database, intended as a resource for researchers studying the immune response to SARS-CoV-2, is where the repertoires were released. Where available, HLA class I and class II types were taken from metadata supplied by the sample provider and were not determined by assay-based typing. Sample metadata almost always included a de-identified subject ID, COVID-19 status, age in years and sex.

As to this clone: Its binding antigen is unknown. Within one base of it there is no much larger clone, and no base qualities were kept.

One collaborating source in Seattle enrolled patients during active infection and followed them longitudinally through the course of disease. The collaborating institutions used their own protocols to collect whole blood in K2EDTA tubes. For TCRbeta analysis, collaborators shipped samples in one of three forms: frozen whole blood, isolated PBMCs, or DNA extracted from either of those sample types. The research as a whole found: How much clinical and demographic metadata was included differed by source and by participant, and the metadata was provided uncurated.

TCRbeta CDR3 regions were amplified from genomic DNA using the immunoSEQ Assay, a bias-controlled multiplex PCR. Under the source paper's analysis protocol: The number of nucleated cells in each sample was estimated by amplification of reference gene primers within the assay. To quantify the absolute abundance of each unique TCRbeta CDR3 rearrangement, sequence reads were collapsed and filtered. Productive Simpson clonality was computed per sample as the square root of Simpson's diversity index over productive rearrangements. The clones in this table, taken by TCRdb from immuneACCESS, are in-frame only. Not every clone is retained; where verified, under half of the shortfall comes from an unresolved V gene, and the cause of the rest is unknown. Clone size and the V and J calls come from that table; the DNA yielded D and trimming. The sample profile shows more than 80,000 clones; approximately 85% of them were found once. Of the sample, roughly 3.2% falls within the top ten clones.

Based on the germline V gene (reference sequence), the CDR1 and CDR2 sequences are MNHEY and SMNVEV. The CDR3 has 13 amino acids, counting the end cysteine and phenylalanine. Only the CDR3 part of the read is kept: 39 bases, read in frame from the first base. V and J are trimmed by 5 bases and 6 bases, and the gene matches miss 6 bases of the junction. The V and J genes are TRBV27 and TRBJ2-5, with 7 bases aligning to TRBD1. Sequenced input: peripheral blood. This sequence was found in a woman of 80 years or more with COVID-19, enrolled during active disease. CDR3 protein: CASSPTGDQTQYF. The sequenced DNA is TGTGCCAGCAGTCCCACAGGGGATCAGACCCAGTACTTC.